One TCR beta chain is described in this entry. The data stem from a study of OX40 agonist ivuxolimab in advanced cancers. Libraries were prepared by immunoSEQ multiplex PCR; TCRdb keeps only in-frame clonotypes and omits some of them. This repertoire shows roughly 59,000 clones, 80% to 95% found once; its top ten account for roughly 13%. This CDR3 comprises 15 residues. V shed 4 bases and J 5 bases; nucleotides not matched to a gene: 6. Germline V gives CDR1 SGHAT, CDR2 FQNNGV. Specimen: CD4+ or CD8+ T cells sorted from blood, collected in a trial of the OX40 agonist ivuxolimab. The chain links TRBV11-2 to TRBJ2-7, with 12 bases lining up with TRBD1. The sequence was obtained from an adult with an advanced solid tumor such as melanoma, head and neck, liver or kidney cancer. CDR3 loop: CASSSSGTGGNEQYF. Here the CDR3 DNA reads TGTGCCAGCAGCTCGAGCGGGACAGGGGGCAACGAGCAGTACTTC.